These 4 T cell receptor beta chains were all obtained from the same sample, sequenced in a study of cytomegalovirus exposure and HLA in healthy donors. PCR amplification relied on 60 Vbeta primers (plus 13 Jbeta primers). Produced via immunoSEQ multiplex PCR; TCRdb's table is partial and in-frame only. The table records 70,000 or so clones, about four fifths of them present only once. Source material: PBMCs. The receptors come from a man between 18 and 35 years old in good health and CMV-seronegative.

The chain carries TRBV6-6 and TRBJ1-5; D remains unclear. V lost 4 bases and J lost 4, with 11 bases in between. The CDR3 extends over 14 amino acids. Germline V gives CDR1 MNHNY, CDR2 SVGAGI (reference sequence). The CDR3 nucleotides read TGTGCCAGCAGTTCGATTACAGAAAATCAGCCCCAGCATTTT. Encoded protein: CASSSITENQPQHF.

The chain uses TRBV5-4 and TRBJ1-2; D perhaps matches TRBD1 (6 bases). CDR3 length equals 14 residues. Germline lookup yields CDR1 SGHNT and CDR2 YYREEE (reference sequence). The V gene lost 3 bases and the J gene lost 2 bases, with 11 bases spanning the gap. CDR3 DNA: TGTGCCAGCAGCTACTTCGGACAGAACTATGGCTACACCTTC. As protein: CASSYFGQNYGYTF.

The rearrangement uses TRBV20-1 and TRBJ2-3, with 7 bases fitting TRBD2. CDR3 size: 11 residues. CDR1 and CDR2 from the germline V gene are DFQATT and SNEGSKA (reference sequence). The V and J ends lost 4 bases and 5 bases, in that order; junction bases with no gene match: 0. The CDR3 DNA is TGCAGTGCTACTAGCGGAGATACGCAGTATTTT. This gives the protein CSATSGDTQYF.

Only one count was recorded for this clone. The V and J genes are TRBV5-1 and TRBJ2-7; maybe TRBD1 (6 bases). Germline loops: CDR1 SGHRS, CDR2 YFSETQ. V was cut by 4 bases and J by 0 bases, with 17 bases left in between. CDR3 length: 16 residues. CDR3 loop: CASSPGLQGISYEQYF. The CDR3 DNA sequence: TGCGCCAGCAGCCCAGGCTTACAGGGAATCTCCTACGAGCAGTACTTC. Based on the CDR3 plus reference TRBV5-1 and TRBJ2-7, the full variable domain is KAGVTQTPRYLIKTRGQQVTLSCSPISGHRSVSWYQQTPGQGLQFLFEYFSETQRNKGNFPGRFSGRQFSNSRSEMNVSTLELGDSALYLCASSPGLQGISYEQYFGPGTRLTVT.